Listed here is a single T cell receptor (beta chain). The data are from a study of shared clonotypes between healthy human individuals. The method was immunoSEQ multiplex PCR; TCRdb's version includes in-frame clones alone and lacks a portion of them. The data show 100,000 or so clones, less than 60% seen once. Per germline, CDR1 SGHAT and CDR2 FQDESV (reference sequence). This CDR3 has 16 amino acids. After removal of 4 bases from V and 6 bases from J, the junction contained 9 bases not matched to a gene. J is TRBJ1-4 and V is TRBV11-1, with 9 bases aligning to TRBD1. The clonotype originates from a woman aged 40 to 50 in good health. Some clones in this sample may be carry-over from other donors' samples. The sample consisted of PBMCs. CDR3 region: CASSSTAGTGYEKLFF. The CDR3 nucleotides are TGTGCCAGCAGCTCAACAGCCGGGACAGGGTATGAAAAACTGTTTTTT. The whole variable domain, remainder taken from reference TRBV11-1 and TRBJ1-4, is EAEVAQSPRYKITEKSQAVAFWCDPISGHATLYWYRQILGQGPELLVQFQDESVVDDSQLPKDRFSAERLKGVDSTLKIQPAELGDSAMYLCASSSTAGTGYEKLFFGSGTQLSVL.